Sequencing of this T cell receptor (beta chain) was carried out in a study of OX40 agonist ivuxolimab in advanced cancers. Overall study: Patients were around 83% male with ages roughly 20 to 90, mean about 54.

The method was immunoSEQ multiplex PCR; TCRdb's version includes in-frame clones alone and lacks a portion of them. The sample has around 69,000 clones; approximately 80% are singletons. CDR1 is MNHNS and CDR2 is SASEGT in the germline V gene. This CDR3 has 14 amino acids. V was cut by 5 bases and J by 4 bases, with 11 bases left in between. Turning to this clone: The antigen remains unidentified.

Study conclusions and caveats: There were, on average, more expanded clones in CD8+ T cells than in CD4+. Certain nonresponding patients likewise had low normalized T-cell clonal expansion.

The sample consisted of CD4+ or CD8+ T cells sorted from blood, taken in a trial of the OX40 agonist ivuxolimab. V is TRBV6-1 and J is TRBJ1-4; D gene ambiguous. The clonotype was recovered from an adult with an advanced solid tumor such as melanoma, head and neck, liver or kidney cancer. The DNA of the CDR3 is TGTGCCAGCAGTTCAGACACAAGTAATGAAAAACTGTTTTTT. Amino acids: CASSSDTSNEKLFF.